These 13 T cell receptor beta chains came from one sample sequenced in a study of cytomegalovirus exposure and HLA in healthy donors. Use of 60 Vbeta and 13 Jbeta primers characterized the PCR. The table came from immunoSEQ multiplex PCR; TCRdb's copy has only in-frame clones and leaves some out. Counted here are around 62,000 clones, about 82% occurring once; the ten biggest clones make up over 2.5%. The sample was PBMCs. Receptors were obtained from a woman aged 30 to 39 in good health and CMV-seronegative.

This sequence joins TRBV5-1 and TRBJ2-1, with 11 bases lining up with TRBD2. The CDR3 runs to 18 residues. The V gene end was trimmed by 4 bases and the J gene end by 1 base; junction bases not matched to a gene: 10. CDR1 is SGHRS and CDR2 is YFSETQ in the germline V gene. Here the CDR3 reads CASSLIAGGPSSYNEQFF. In DNA, the CDR3 is TGCGCCAGCAGCCTCATAGCGGGGGGGCCATCATCCTACAATGAGCAGTTCTTC.

This chain uses TRBV5-4 with TRBJ1-1; TRBD1 matches at 7 bases. V lost 0 bases, J lost 2 bases, and 4 bases stayed unmatched. The germline CDR1 and CDR2 sequences are SGHNT and YYREEE (reference sequence). This CDR3 spans 15 amino acids. In DNA form, the CDR3 reads TGTGCCAGCAGCTTGGGACAGGGTTCTAACACTGAAGCTTTCTTT. Protein product: CASSLGQGSNTEAFF.

In DNA, the CDR3 is TGCGCCAGCAGCCAACCCGTCGGGGGAGACAATGAGCAGTTCTTC. This codes for CASSQPVGGDNEQFF. The gene calls are TRBV4-1 and TRBJ2-1; TRBD2 is a possible D gene (6 bases). Deletions cut 2 bases from V and 5 bases from J, with 13 bases between. In germline, CDR1 is MGHRA, CDR2 YSYEKL. This CDR3 is built from 15 residues.

The rearrangement uses TRBV28 and TRBJ2-7; D may be TRBD1 (6 bases). CDR1 MDHEN and CDR2 SYDVKM come from the germline V gene. Trimming shortened V by 5 bases and J by 3 bases, and 20 bases separated the two germline ends. The CDR3 runs 16 residues. The CDR3 DNA follows: TGTGCCAGCAGTCCCCGGGACAAGAAAGAGAGCTACGAGCAGTACTTC. Translated: CASSPRDKKESYEQYF.

This clone was recorded once. V is TRBV4-1 and J is TRBJ1-5, with 9 nucleotides matching TRBD1. The CDR3 extends over 17 amino acids. Germline values: CDR1 MGHRA, CDR2 YSYEKL. V was pared by 2 bases and J by 1 base, with 6 bases of the junction left unmatched. CDR3 bases: TGCGCCAGCAGCCAAATGGGACAGGGACTGAGCAATCAGCCCCAGCATTTT. Amino acids: CASSQMGQGLSNQPQHF.

The V call is TRBV19, the J call TRBJ2-2; 8 positions match TRBD2. Losses at the gene ends were 4 bases for V and 4 bases for J; bases not matched to a gene: 2. The CDR3 covers 14 residues. Germline CDR1 is LNHDA and CDR2 is SQIVND (reference sequence). The CDR3: CASSTGLATGELFF. The CDR3 bases are TGTGCCAGTAGTACAGGACTAGCCACCGGGGAGCTGTTTTTT.

The chain uses TRBV7-9 and TRBJ1-1; D unresolved. V shed 5 bases and J shed 7 bases, with 8 bases lying between them. The germline CDR1 and CDR2 sequences are SEHNR and FQNEAQ (reference sequence). The CDR3 runs to 11 residues. The CDR3 reads CASSLSREAFF. DNA for the CDR3: TGTGCCAGCAGCCTTTCCCGTGAAGCTTTCTTT.

The chain carries TRBV28 and TRBJ1-2, with a weak D call TRBD1 (6 bases). Trimming pared 3 bases from V and 4 bases from J, leaving 18 bases between. CDR1 and CDR2 from the germline V gene are MDHEN and SYDVKM. The CDR3 sequence is 16 residues long. DNA of the CDR3: TGTGCCAGCAGTTTTATCCGAGGCAGGGGAAGCTATGGCTACACCTTC. This sequence encodes CASSFIRGRGSYGYTF.

The chain recombines TRBV6-6 with TRBJ1-1, with unresolved D. The CDR3 runs to 11 residues. The V gene's germline CDR1 is MNHNY and CDR2 SVGAGI (reference sequence). V was shortened by 6 bases and J by 9 bases, with 11 bases between the two germline ends. The CDR3 reads CASSIGNQAFF. The CDR3 nucleotides are TGTGCCAGCAGCATCGGGAATCAAGCTTTCTTT.

The chain has TRBV18 and TRBJ1-1; 9 nucleotides align to TRBD1. The CDR3 contains 16 residues. Trimming removed 3 bases from V and 0 bases from J; junction bases left unmatched: 5. The germline V gene encodes CDR1 KGHSH and CDR2 LQKENI. Written as DNA, the CDR3 is TGTGCCAGCTCACCTCAGAGACAGGGGGTGAACACTGAAGCTTTCTTT. Translating gives CASSPQRQGVNTEAFF.

This rearrangement joins TRBV2 to TRBJ2-4, with TRBD1 as a possible D gene (6 bases). With 10 bases removed from V and 2 bases from J, the gap between germline ends came to 15 bases. Germline values: CDR1 SNHLY, CDR2 FYNNEI. This CDR3 contains 14 residues. CDR3 sequence: CATTLRDTKNIQYF. The CDR3 DNA reads as TGTGCCACCACGCTCAGGGACACCAAAAACATTCAGTACTTC. Full variable domain (rest looked up from reference TRBV2 and TRBJ2-4): EPEVTQTPSHQVTQMGQEVILRCVPISNHLYFYWYRQILGQKVEFLVSFYNNEISEKSEIFDDQFSVERPDGSNFTLKIRSTKLEDSAMYFCATTLRDTKNIQYFGAGTRLSVL.

This clone was picked up one time. The rearrangement joins TRBV7-2 to TRBJ1-6, with D tentatively TRBD1 (5 bases). V gave up 5 bases and J gave up 8 bases, with 16 bases separating them. The CDR3 length is 15 residues. Looked up from germline, CDR1 is SGHTA and CDR2 is FQGNSA. The CDR3 spells CASSPLQGRHSPLHF. CDR3 DNA: TGTGCCAGCAGCCCACTCCAGGGTAGGCATTCACCCCTCCACTTT.

CDR3 coding DNA: TGTGCCAGCCTCCAACAGGGAGCGGTGAATGGCTACACCTTC. Encoded protein: CASLQQGAVNGYTF. V and J are TRBV19 and TRBJ1-2; weak D call: TRBD1 (6 bases). The CDR3 consists of 14 residues. Per germline, CDR1 LNHDA and CDR2 SQIVND (reference sequence). V lost 9 bases and J lost 6, with 20 bases in between.